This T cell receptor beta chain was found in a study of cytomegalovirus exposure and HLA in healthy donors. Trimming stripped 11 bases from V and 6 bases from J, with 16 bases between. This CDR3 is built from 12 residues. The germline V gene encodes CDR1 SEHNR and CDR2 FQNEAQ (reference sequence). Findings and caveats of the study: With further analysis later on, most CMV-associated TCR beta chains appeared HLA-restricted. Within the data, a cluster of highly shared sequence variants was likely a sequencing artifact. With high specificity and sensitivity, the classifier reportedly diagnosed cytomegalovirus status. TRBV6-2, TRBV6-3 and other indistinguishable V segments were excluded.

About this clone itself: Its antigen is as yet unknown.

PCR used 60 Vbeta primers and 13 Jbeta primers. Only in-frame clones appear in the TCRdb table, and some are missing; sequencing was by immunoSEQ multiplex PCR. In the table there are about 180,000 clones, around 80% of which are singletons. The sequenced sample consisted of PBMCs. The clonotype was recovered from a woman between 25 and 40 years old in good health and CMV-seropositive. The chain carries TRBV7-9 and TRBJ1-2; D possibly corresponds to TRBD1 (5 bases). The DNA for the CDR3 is TGTGCCTCCGGACCCGGGGGGGATGGCTACACCTTC. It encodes CASGPGGDGYTF.